This is a list of T cell receptor beta chains from one sample in a study of blood T cell repertoires in COVID-19. Assay: immunoSEQ multiplex PCR; the TCRdb copy retains only in-frame clones and omits some. The repertoire includes 200,000 to 300,000 clones, 75% to 90% of them detected once, and about 2.9% sits in the top ten. Material: peripheral blood. All receptors come from a woman between 25 and 40 years old who had recovered from COVID-19. The CDR3 runs from the conserved cysteine through the conserved F or W. A D gene is named only where the DNA matches it firmly. The size entry is marked missing in some rows and otherwise reads once, few, many or a size class.

TRBV5-6	TRBJ1-2	TRBD1	.	TGTGCCAGCAGCACGGGACAGGGAAATCGCGGCTACACCTTC	CASSTGQGNRGYTF
TRBV6-5	TRBJ2-1	.	.	TGTGCCAGCAGTTACTCTACAGGTTGGTGGTTCTTC	CASSYSTGWWFF
TRBV4-1	TRBJ2-7	TRBD1	few	TGCGCCAGCAGTCGCCAGGGACAGGGGCCCTACGAGCAGTACTTC	CASSRQGQGPYEQYF
TRBV6-2/TRBV6-3	TRBJ1-1	.	.	TGTGCCAGCAGTTACCTTGAGCGGGACGCTTTCTTT	CASSYLERDAFF
TRBV11-2	TRBJ2-7	.	.	TGTGCCAGCAGCCTCAGGCGAGGGATTGAAAAGCAGTACTTC	CASSLRRGIEKQYF
TRBV5-1	TRBJ2-2	.	few	TGCGCCAGCAGCTTGCGACAGCAACTAACCGGGGAGCTGTTTTTT	CASSLRQQLTGELFF
TRBV5-1	TRBJ2-3	.	.	TGCGCCAGCAGCTTAAGTAGCCCAGATACGCAGTATTTT	CASSLSSPDTQYF
TRBV29-1	TRBJ2-5	.	.	TGCAGCGTTGTTGTGACAGTACAAGAGACCCAGTACTTC	CSVVVTVQETQYF
TRBV30	TRBJ1-3	.	few	TGTGCCTGGAGCCAAGACAGGACCTCTGGAAACACCATATATTTT	CAWSQDRTSGNTIYF
TRBV5-4	TRBJ2-3	TRBD2	.	TGTGCCAGCAGCTTGGAACTTCAGCGGGGGGGCACAGATACGCAGTATTTT	CASSLELQRGGTDTQYF
TRBV9	TRBJ1-4	.	.	TGTGCCAGCAGCGTAGAAGGGGAAGAAAAACTGTTTTTT	CASSVEGEEKLFF
TRBV4-1	TRBJ1-2	TRBD1	.	TGCGCCAGCAGCCAACGGACAGGGGGGGCCTATGGCTACACCTTC	CASSQRTGGAYGYTF
TRBV19	TRBJ1-5	.	.	TGTGCCACTTTAGGACAGCCTAGCAATCAGCCCCAGCATTTT	CATLGQPSNQPQHF
TRBV27	TRBJ2-7	TRBD1	.	TGTGCCAGCAGACGGTGGGGACAGGGGGTTTCCTACGAGCAGTACTTC	CASRRWGQGVSYEQYF
TRBV5-1	TRBJ2-3	TRBD1	.	TGCGCCAGCAGCTTAACAGGGGCAGATACGCAGTATTTT	CASSLTGADTQYF